Sequencing of this T cell receptor beta chain was carried out in a study of blood T cell repertoires in COVID-19. Study details: Material from acute and convalescent COVID-19 was sourced from the United States, Italy and Spain.

Repertoires were generated with immunoSEQ multiplex PCR, while TCRdb's copy carries only in-frame clones and drops some. The sample holds some 170,000 clones, roughly four fifths seen once. Patients from Seattle were sampled longitudinally, starting during active infection. V was pared by 8 bases and J by 5 bases, with 9 bases of the junction left unmatched. CDR1 is SNHLY, CDR2 FYNNEI, per germline. CDR3 length: 14 amino acids. The receptor was derived from a middle-aged woman with COVID-19, enrolled during active disease. Material: peripheral blood. The rearrangement links TRBV2 to TRBJ2-5, with 9 bases matching TRBD1. Written as DNA, the CDR3 is TGTGCCAGCCGCGGGACAGGGTTACTTGAGACCCAGTACTTC. Protein sequence: CASRGTGLLETQYF.